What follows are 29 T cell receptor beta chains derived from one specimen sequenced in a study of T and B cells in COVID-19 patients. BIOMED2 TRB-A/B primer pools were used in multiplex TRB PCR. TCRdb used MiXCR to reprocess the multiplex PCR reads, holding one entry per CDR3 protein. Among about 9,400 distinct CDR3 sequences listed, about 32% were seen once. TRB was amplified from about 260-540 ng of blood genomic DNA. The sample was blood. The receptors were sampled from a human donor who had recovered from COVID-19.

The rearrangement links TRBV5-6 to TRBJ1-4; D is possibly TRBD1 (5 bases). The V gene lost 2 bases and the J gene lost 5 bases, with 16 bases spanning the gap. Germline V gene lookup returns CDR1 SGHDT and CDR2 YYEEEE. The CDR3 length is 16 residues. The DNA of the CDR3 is TGTGCCAGCAGCTTTCTCGGGGCGGAATTAAATGAAAAACTGTTTTTT. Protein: CASSFLGAELNEKLFF.

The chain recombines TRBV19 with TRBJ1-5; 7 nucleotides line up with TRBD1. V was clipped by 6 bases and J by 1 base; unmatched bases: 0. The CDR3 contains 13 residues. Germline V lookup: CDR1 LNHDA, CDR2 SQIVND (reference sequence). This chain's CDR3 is CASRTGSNQPQHF. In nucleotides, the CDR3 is TGTGCCAGTAGGACAGGGAGCAATCAGCCCCAGCATTTT.

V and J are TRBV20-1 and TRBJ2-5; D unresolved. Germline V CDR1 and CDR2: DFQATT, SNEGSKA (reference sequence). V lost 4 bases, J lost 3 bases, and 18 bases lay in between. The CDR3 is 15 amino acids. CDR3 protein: CSAILHPSVKETQYF. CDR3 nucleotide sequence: TGCAGTGCTATCCTACACCCATCGGTTAAAGAGACCCAGTACTTC.

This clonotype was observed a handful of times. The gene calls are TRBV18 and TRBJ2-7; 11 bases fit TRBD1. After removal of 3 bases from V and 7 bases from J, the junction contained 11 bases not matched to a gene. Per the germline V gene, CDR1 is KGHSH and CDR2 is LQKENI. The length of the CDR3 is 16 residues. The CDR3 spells CASSPGQGALSLEQYF. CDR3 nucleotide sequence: TGTGCCAGCTCACCCGGACAGGGGGCGCTTTCGTTGGAGCAGTACTTC.

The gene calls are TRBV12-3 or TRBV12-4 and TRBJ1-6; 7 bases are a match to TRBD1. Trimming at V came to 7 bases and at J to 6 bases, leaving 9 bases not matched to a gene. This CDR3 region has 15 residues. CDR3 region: CASTPLQGGNSPLHF. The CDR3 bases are TGTGCCAGCACACCGCTTCAGGGGGGTAATTCACCCCTCCACTTT.

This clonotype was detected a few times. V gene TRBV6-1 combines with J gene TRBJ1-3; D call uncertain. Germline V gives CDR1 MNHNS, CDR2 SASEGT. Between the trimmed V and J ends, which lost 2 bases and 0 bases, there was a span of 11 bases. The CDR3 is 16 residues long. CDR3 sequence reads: CASSEIHPSSGNTIYF. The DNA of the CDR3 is TGTGCCAGCAGTGAAATACACCCGAGCTCTGGAAACACCATATATTTT.

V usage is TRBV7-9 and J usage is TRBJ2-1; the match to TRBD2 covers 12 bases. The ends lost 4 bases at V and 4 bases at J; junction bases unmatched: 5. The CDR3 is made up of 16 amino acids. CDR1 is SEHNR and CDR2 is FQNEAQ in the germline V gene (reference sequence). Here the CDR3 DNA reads TGTGCCAGCAGCTCCACTAGCGGGGGGCCTTACAATGAGCAGTTCTTC. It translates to CASSSTSGGPYNEQFF. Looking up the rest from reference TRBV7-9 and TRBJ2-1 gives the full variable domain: DTGVSQNPRHKITKRGQNVTFRCDPISEHNRLYWYRQTLGQGPEFLTYFQNEAQLEKSRLLSDRFSAERPKGSFSTLEIQRTEQGDSAMYLCASSSTSGGPYNEQFFGPGTRLTVL.

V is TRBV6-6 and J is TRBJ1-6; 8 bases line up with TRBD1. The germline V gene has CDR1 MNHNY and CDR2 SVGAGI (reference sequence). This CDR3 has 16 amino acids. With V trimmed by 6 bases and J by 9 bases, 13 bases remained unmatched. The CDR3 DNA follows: TGTGCCAGCAGCCAGACAGGGGCGACCAGTATTTCACCCCTCCACTTT. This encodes CASSQTGATSISPLHF.

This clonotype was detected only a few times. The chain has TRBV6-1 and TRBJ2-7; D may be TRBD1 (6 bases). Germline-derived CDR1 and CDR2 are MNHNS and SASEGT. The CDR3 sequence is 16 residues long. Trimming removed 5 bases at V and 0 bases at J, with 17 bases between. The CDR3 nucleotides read TGTGCCAGCAGTCCCCCCTGGACAGATAGCTCCTACGAGCAGTACTTC. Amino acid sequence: CASSPPWTDSSYEQYF.

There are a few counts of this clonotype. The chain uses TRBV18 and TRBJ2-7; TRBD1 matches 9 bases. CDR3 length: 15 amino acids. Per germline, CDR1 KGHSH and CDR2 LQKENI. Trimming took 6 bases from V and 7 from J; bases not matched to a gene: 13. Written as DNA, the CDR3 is TGTGCCAGCTCTACACCGACAGGGGGTGAGTGGGAGCAGTACTTC. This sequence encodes CASSTPTGGEWEQYF.

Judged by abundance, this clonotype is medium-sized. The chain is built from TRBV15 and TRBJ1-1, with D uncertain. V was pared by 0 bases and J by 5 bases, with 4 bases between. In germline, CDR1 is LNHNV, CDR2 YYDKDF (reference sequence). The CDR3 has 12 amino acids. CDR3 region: CATSRDQTEAFF. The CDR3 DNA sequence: TGTGCCACCAGCAGAGATCAGACTGAAGCTTTCTTT.

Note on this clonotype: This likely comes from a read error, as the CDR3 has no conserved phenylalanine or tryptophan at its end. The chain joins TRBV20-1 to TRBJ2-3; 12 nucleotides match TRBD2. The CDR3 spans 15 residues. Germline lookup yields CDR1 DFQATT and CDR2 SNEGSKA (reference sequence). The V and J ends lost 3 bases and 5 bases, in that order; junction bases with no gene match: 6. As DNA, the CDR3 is TGCAGTGCTAGCCAGACTAGCGGGGGTAAAGATACGCAGTATTTG. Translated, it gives CSASQTSGGKDTQYL.

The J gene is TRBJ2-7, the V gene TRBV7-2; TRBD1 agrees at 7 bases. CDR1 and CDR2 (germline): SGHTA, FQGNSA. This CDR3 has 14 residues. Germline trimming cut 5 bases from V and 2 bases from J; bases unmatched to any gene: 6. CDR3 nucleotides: TGTGCCAGCAGCCCAGACAGGGCGACCTACGAGCAGTACTTC. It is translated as CASSPDRATYEQYF.

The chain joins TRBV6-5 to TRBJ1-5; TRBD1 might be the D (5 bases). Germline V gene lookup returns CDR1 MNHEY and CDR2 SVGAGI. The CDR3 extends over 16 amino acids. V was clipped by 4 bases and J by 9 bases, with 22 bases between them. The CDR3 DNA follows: TGTGCCAGCAGTTCGGGCCGGGACTCATCCTTTGGGCCCCAGCATTTT. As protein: CASSSGRDSSFGPQHF.

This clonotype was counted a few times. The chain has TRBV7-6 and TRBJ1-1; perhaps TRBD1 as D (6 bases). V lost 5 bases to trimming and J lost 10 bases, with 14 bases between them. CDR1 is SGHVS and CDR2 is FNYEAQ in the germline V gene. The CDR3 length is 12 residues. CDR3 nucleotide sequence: TGTGCCAGCAGCCTAGAGGGGGTTGGAGCTTTCTTT. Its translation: CASSLEGVGAFF.

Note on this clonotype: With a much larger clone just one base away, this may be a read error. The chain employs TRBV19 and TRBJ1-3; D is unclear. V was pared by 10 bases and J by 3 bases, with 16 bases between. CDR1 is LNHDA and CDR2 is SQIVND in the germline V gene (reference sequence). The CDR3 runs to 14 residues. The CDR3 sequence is CATYRRTFGNTIYF. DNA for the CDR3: TGTGCCACCTACCGAAGGACCTTTGGAAACACCATATATTTT. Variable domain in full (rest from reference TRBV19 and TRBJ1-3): DGGITQSPKYLFRKEGQNVTLSCEQNLNHDAMYWYRQDPGQGLRLIYYSQIVNDFQKGDIAEGYSVSREKKESFPLTVTSAQKNPTAFYLCATYRRTFGNTIYFGEGSWLTVV.

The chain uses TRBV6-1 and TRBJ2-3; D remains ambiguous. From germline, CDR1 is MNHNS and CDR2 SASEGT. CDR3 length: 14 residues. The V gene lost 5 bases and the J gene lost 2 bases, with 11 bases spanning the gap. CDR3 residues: CASSPRGSTDTQYF. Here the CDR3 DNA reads TGTGCCAGCAGTCCTCGCGGATCCACAGATACGCAGTATTTT.

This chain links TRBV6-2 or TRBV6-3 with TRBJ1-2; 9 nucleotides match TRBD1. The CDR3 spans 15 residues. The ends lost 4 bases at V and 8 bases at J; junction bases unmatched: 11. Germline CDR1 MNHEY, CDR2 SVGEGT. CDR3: CASSLGQGRRYGYTF. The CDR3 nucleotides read TGTGCCAGCAGTTTGGGACAGGGCCGTCGATACGGCTACACCTTC.

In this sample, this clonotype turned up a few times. CDR3 amino acids: CASSLLTADTGELFF. The DNA of the CDR3 is TGCGCCAGCAGCTTACTTACGGCGGACACCGGGGAGCTGTTTTTT. The V gene is TRBV5-1, the J gene TRBJ2-2; D is unresolved. The V end was cut by 2 bases, the J end by 3 bases, with 11 bases between. This CDR3 comprises 15 residues. Germline lookup yields CDR1 SGHRS and CDR2 YFSETQ.

CDR3 protein: CASSLSVSYEQYF. CDR3 bases: TGTGCCAGCAGCTTGAGTGTCTCCTACGAGCAGTACTTC. The V and J genes are TRBV7-6 and TRBJ2-7, with D unresolved. CDR3 size: 13 residues. Looked up from germline, CDR1 is SGHVS and CDR2 is FNYEAQ. V was cut by 3 bases and J by 0 bases, with 6 bases left in between.

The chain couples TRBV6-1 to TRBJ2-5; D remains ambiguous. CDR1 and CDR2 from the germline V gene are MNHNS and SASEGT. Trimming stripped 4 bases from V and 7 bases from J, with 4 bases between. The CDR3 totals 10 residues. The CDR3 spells CASSGVTQYF. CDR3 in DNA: TGTGCCAGCAGTGGGGTGACCCAGTACTTC.

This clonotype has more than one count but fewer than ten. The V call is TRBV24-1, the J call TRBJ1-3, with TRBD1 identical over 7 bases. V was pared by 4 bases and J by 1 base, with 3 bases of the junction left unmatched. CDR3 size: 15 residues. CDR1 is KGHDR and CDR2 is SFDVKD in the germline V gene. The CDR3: CATSDPTGSGNTIYF. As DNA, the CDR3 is TGTGCCACCAGTGACCCGACAGGGTCTGGAAACACCATATATTTT.

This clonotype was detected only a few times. CDR3 coding DNA: TGTGCCAGCTCACCGTTGGTGGATCAGCCCCAGCATTTT. The encoded protein is CASSPLVDQPQHF. This sequence joins TRBV18 and TRBJ1-5; the D is unclear. Germline loops: CDR1 KGHSH, CDR2 LQKENI. This CDR3 has 13 amino acids. The V end lost 3 bases, the J end lost 5 bases, and 8 bases lay between the germline ends.

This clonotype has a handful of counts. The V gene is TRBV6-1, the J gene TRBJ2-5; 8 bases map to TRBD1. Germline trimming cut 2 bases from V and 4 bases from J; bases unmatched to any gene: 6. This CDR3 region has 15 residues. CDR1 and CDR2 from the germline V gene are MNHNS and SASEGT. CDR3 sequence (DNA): TGTGCCAGCAGTGAAAACAGGGGGTCAGGAGAGACCCAGTACTTC. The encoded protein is CASSENRGSGETQYF.

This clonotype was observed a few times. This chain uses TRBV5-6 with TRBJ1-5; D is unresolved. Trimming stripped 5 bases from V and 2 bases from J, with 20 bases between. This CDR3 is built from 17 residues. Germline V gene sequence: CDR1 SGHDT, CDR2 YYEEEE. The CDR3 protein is CASSSSFGVRGNQPQHF. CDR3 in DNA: TGTGCCAGCAGTTCCTCCTTCGGGGTTCGGGGCAATCAGCCCCAGCATTTT.

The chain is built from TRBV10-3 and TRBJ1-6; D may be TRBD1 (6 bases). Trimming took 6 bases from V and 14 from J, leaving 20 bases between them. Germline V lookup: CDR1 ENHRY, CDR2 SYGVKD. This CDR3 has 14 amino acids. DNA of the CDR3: TGTGCCATCAGATCGAGGGGGGTTGAGGAGGCCCTCCACTTT. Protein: CAIRSRGVEEALHF.

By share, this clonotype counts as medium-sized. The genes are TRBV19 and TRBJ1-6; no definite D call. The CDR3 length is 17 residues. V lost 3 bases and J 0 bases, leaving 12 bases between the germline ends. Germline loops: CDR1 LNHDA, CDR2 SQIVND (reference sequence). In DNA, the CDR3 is TGTGCCAGTAGTATTAGGTCGGGATCCTCCTATAATTCACCCCTCCACTTT. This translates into CASSIRSGSSYNSPLHF.

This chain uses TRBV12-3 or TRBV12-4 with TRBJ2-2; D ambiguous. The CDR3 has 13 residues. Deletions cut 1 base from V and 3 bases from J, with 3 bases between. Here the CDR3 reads CASSLGDTGELFF. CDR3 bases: TGTGCCAGCAGTTTAGGGGACACCGGGGAGCTGTTTTTT.

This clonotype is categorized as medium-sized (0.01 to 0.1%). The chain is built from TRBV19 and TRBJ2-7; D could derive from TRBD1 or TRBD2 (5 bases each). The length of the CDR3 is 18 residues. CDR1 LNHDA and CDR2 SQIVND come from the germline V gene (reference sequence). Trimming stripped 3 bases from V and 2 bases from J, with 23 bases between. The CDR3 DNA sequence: TGTGCCAGTAGTATCGCCACAACCGGGGTCGGGGCCCCCTACGAGCAGTACTTC. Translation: CASSIATTGVGAPYEQYF.